This T cell receptor delta chain was recorded in a study of gamma-delta T cells after stem cell transplantation. TCRdb called clones from the RT-PCR reads again using CATT. The sample lists about 3,000 delta-chain clones, 8% to 9% seen once, with approximately 9% in the top ten. The germline V gene encodes CDR1 GEAIGNYY and CDR2 EKD. The length of the CDR3 is 20 residues. This clone turned up a few times. This likely came from a read error, as a far larger clone is one base away. The chain employs TRDV2 and TRDJ3; 13 bases are a match to TRDD3. This sequence was found in a human donor. It is not recorded whose cells these are; they may come from a transplant donor. Source material: gamma-delta T cells. The chain's CDR3 is CACDKVLGDTRSWDTRQVFF. CDR3 in DNA: TGTGCCTGTGACAAAGTACTGGGGGATACGCGCTCCTGGGACACCCGACAGGTGTTTTTC.